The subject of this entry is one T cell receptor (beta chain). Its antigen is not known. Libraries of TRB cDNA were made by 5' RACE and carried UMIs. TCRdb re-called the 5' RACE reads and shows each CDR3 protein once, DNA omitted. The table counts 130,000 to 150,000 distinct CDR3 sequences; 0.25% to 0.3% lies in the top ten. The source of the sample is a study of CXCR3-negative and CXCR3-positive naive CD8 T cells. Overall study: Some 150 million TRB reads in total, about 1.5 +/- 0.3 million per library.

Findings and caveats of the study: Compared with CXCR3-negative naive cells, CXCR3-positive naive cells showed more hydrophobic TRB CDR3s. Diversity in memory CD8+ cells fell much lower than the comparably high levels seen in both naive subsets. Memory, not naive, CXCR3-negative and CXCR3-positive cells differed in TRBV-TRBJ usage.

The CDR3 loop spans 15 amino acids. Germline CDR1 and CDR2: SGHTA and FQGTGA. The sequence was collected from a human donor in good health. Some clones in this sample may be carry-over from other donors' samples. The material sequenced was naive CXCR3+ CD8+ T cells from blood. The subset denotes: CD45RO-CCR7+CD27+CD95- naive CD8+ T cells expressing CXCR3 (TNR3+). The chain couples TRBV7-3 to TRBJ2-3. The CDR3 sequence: CASSLIYGSTDTQYF.